This T cell receptor beta chain was documented in a study of CD8+ T cells in alopecia areata. Study-wide results and limits: In scalp, tofacitinib significantly decreased clonality and expanded CD8+ clones among the top 100. In scalp and blood, many expanded lesional clones persisted during tofacitinib.

As the sequencing template, cDNA was produced by extracting RNA and reverse transcribing it. Libraries were prepared by immunoSEQ multiplex PCR; TCRdb keeps only in-frame clonotypes and omits some of them. The sample yields 200,000 to 250,000 clones, 64% seen once. Treatment: oral pan-JAK inhibitor, 5-10 mg twice daily. This CDR3 is built from 16 residues. From germline, CDR1 is SGHTS and CDR2 YDEGEE. With 5 bases removed from V and 0 bases from J, the gap between germline ends came to 17 bases. Comments on this clone: Its antigen remains unidentified.

The genes are TRBV5-8 and TRBJ1-1, with D possibly being TRBD1 (5 bases). The TCR comes from a human donor with alopecia areata. This sample comprised CD4+ T cells sorted from blood, obtained at week 4, from a patient treated with tofacitinib. The CDR3 nucleotides read TGTGCCAGCAGTTGGAGAGAGACAGACATGAACACTGAAGCTTTCTTT. Translation: CASSWRETDMNTEAFF. Variable domain in full (rest from reference TRBV5-8 and TRBJ1-1): EAGVTQSPTHLIKTRGQQATLRCSPISGHTSVYWYQQALGLGLQFLLWYDEGEERNRGNFPPRFSGRQFPNYSSELNVNALELEDSALYLCASSWRETDMNTEAFFGQGTRLTVV.